This is a list of T cell receptor beta chains from one sample in a study of blood T cell repertoires in COVID-19. Sequencing was performed with immunoSEQ multiplex PCR; in TCRdb, only in-frame clones are kept and a portion is missing. The data show some 240,000 clones, roughly 80% seen once. Sequencing was performed on peripheral blood. These receptors all come from a woman aged 80 or older with COVID-19, enrolled during active disease. Both conserved end residues are part of each CDR3. Each record gives: clone size, V gene, D gene, J gene, CDR3 protein, CDR3 DNA. D genes are given only for firm matches. The size field is filled for only some rows; it gives once, few, many or a size class.

clone size: -; V gene: TRBV5-4; D gene: -; J gene: TRBJ1-1; CDR3 protein: CASSLRSGNTEAFF; CDR3 DNA: TGTGCCAGCAGCTTGAGGAGCGGGAACACTGAAGCTTTCTTT
clone size: -; V gene: TRBV25-1; D gene: TRBD1; J gene: TRBJ1-1; CDR3 protein: CASRPTGGTEAFF; CDR3 DNA: TGTGCCAGCAGACCTACAGGGGGCACTGAAGCTTTCTTT
clone size: -; V gene: TRBV28; D gene: -; J gene: TRBJ1-2; CDR3 protein: CASSLSYGYTF; CDR3 DNA: TGTGCCAGCAGTTTATCTTATGGCTACACCTTC
clone size: -; V gene: TRBV11-1; D gene: -; J gene: TRBJ2-3; CDR3 protein: CASSPGVSDTDTQYF; CDR3 DNA: TGTGCCAGCAGCCCGGGAGTTAGCGACACAGATACGCAGTATTTT
clone size: -; V gene: TRBV20-1; D gene: TRBD2; J gene: TRBJ2-5; CDR3 protein: CSASPSGGGETQYF; CDR3 DNA: TGCAGTGCTAGTCCTAGCGGGGGTGGGGAGACCCAGTACTTC
clone size: -; V gene: TRBV19; D gene: TRBD1; J gene: TRBJ2-7; CDR3 protein: CASSRTGGHEQYF; CDR3 DNA: TGTGCCAGTAGTAGGACAGGGGGCCACGAGCAGTACTTC
clone size: -; V gene: TRBV9; D gene: TRBD1; J gene: TRBJ1-6; CDR3 protein: CASSDGGTGISPLHF; CDR3 DNA: TGTGCCAGCAGCGATGGCGGGACAGGGATTTCACCCCTCCACTTT
clone size: -; V gene: TRBV6-5; D gene: -; J gene: TRBJ2-1; CDR3 protein: CASTPGTPESNEQFF; CDR3 DNA: TGTGCCAGCACCCCGGGGACACCCGAGTCCAATGAGCAGTTCTTC
clone size: -; V gene: TRBV18; D gene: -; J gene: TRBJ1-1; CDR3 protein: CASSPGTGRGNTEAFF; CDR3 DNA: TGTGCCAGCTCACCCGGTACCGGAAGGGGGAACACTGAAGCTTTCTTT
clone size: -; V gene: TRBV5-1; D gene: -; J gene: TRBJ2-1; CDR3 protein: CASSFPAAPEGGGAYNEQFF; CDR3 DNA: TGCGCCAGCAGCTTCCCAGCGGCACCTGAAGGAGGAGGCGCCTACAATGAGCAGTTCTTC
clone size: -; V gene: TRBV28; D gene: -; J gene: TRBJ1-1; CDR3 protein: CASLYAGQAFF; CDR3 DNA: TGTGCCAGCTTATATGCGGGGCAGGCTTTCTTT
clone size: -; V gene: TRBV30; D gene: -; J gene: TRBJ1-1; CDR3 protein: CAWRSGEMNTEAFF; CDR3 DNA: TGTGCCTGGAGGTCAGGGGAAATGAACACTGAAGCTTTCTTT
clone size: -; V gene: TRBV30; D gene: -; J gene: TRBJ1-5; CDR3 protein: CAWSGIAGGSNQPQHF; CDR3 DNA: TGTGCCTGGAGTGGGATCGCGGGGGGAAGCAATCAGCCCCAGCATTTT
clone size: -; V gene: TRBV27; D gene: -; J gene: TRBJ1-2; CDR3 protein: CASRPLDTPNYGYTF; CDR3 DNA: TGTGCCAGCAGACCCCTGGACACCCCTAACTATGGCTACACCTTC
clone size: -; V gene: TRBV14; D gene: -; J gene: TRBJ1-6; CDR3 protein: CASSQARGSNSPLHF; CDR3 DNA: TGTGCCAGCAGCCAAGCGAGGGGGAGCAATTCACCCCTCCACTTT
clone size: -; V gene: TRBV11-2; D gene: TRBD1; J gene: TRBJ1-5; CDR3 protein: CASSLAGDRASAQPQHF; CDR3 DNA: TGTGCCAGCAGCTTAGCCGGCGACAGGGCATCTGCGCAGCCCCAGCATTTT
clone size: -; V gene: TRBV7-9; D gene: -; J gene: TRBJ1-5; CDR3 protein: CASSLRDGGDQPQHF; CDR3 DNA: TGTGCCAGCAGCTTGCGGGACGGGGGGGATCAGCCCCAGCATTTT
clone size: -; V gene: TRBV19; D gene: TRBD1; J gene: TRBJ2-3; CDR3 protein: CASSIEGTGNTDTQYF; CDR3 DNA: TGTGCCAGTAGTATAGAGGGGACAGGGAACACAGATACGCAGTATTTT
clone size: -; V gene: TRBV7-9; D gene: TRBD2; J gene: TRBJ2-2; CDR3 protein: CASRPPLAGVTGELFF; CDR3 DNA: TGTGCCAGCAGACCTCCGCTAGCGGGGGTCACCGGGGAGCTGTTTTTT
clone size: once; V gene: TRBV2; D gene: -; J gene: TRBJ1-1; CDR3 protein: CASKSSGGWAEAFF; CDR3 DNA: TGTGCCAGCAAATCGAGCGGGGGTTGGGCTGAAGCTTTCTTT